The source of this T cell receptor (beta chain) is a study of human T cells and chemical hapten exposure. TCRdb reanalysed the 5' RACE reads using MiXCR and keeps one entry per CDR3 protein. Here the sample spans 95,000 to 120,000 distinct CDR3 sequences, around a fifth being singletons. Total RNA was isolated from whole blood that had not been fractionated. This CDR3 is 15 amino acids long. Germline V gene lookup returns CDR1 SGHRS and CDR2 YFSETQ. The V gene lost 4 bases and the J gene lost 2 bases, with 13 bases spanning the gap. This chain connects TRBV5-1 to TRBJ1-3, with D possibly TRBD1 on 6 matching bases. This sequence was found in a human donor in good health. The CDR3 DNA reads as TGCGCCAGCAGCCCCGAAGGGGGTGCTGGAAACACCATATATTTT. Residues: CASSPEGGAGNTIYF.